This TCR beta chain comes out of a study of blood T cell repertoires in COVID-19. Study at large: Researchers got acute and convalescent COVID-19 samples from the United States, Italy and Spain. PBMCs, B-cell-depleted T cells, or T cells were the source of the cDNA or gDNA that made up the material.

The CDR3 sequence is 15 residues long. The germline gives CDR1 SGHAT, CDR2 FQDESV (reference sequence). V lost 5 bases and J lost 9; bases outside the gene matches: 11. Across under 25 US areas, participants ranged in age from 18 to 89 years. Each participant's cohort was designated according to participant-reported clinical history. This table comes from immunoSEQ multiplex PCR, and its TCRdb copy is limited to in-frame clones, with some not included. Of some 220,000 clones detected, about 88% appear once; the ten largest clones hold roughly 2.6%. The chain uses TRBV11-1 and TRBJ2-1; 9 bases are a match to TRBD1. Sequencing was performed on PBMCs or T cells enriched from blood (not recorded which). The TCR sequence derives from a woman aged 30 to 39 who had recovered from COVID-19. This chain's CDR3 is CASSRRDRVITEQFF. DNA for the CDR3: TGTGCCAGCAGCCGGCGGGACAGGGTGATTACTGAGCAGTTCTTC.